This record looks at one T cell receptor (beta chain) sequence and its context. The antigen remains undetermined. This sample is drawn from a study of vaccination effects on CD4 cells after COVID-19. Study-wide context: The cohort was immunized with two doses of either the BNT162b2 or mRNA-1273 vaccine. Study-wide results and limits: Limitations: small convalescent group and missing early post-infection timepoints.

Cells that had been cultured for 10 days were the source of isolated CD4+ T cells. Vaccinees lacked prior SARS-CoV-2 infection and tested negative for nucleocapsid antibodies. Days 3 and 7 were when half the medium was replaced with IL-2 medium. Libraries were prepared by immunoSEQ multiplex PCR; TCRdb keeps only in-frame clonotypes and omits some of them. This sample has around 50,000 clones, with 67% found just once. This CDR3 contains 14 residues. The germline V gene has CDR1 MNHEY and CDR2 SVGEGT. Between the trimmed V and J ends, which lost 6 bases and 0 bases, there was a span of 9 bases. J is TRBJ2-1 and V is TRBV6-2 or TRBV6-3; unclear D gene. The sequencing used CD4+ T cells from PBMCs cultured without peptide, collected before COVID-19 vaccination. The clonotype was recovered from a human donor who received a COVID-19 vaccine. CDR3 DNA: TGTGCCAGCAGCGTGGACGACTCCTACAATGAGCAGTTCTTC. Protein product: CASSVDDSYNEQFF.